Below are 24 T cell receptor beta chains sequenced from a single sample in a study of identical twins. Each CDR3 protein is one row after TCRdb ran MiXCR on the 5' RACE reads. Among 1,800,000 or so distinct CDR3 sequences listed, 25% to 35% were seen once. Sample: cord blood. These receptors all stem from a newborn girl in good health.

This clonotype was counted a single time. The chain uses TRBV19 and TRBJ2-1, with 7 bases identical to TRBD1. Germline V gives CDR1 LNHDA, CDR2 SQIVND (reference sequence). V trimming: 3 bases; J trimming: 6 bases; junction bases outside the gene matches: 2. The CDR3 is 13 residues long. The DNA of the CDR3 is TGTGCCAGTAGTATTCACAGGGGCAATGAGCAGTTCTTC. This codes for CASSIHRGNEQFF.

This clonotype was picked up a small number of times. The gene calls are TRBV24-1 and TRBJ2-3, with 10 nucleotides matching TRBD2. CDR3 length: 15 residues. Germline lookup yields CDR1 KGHDR and CDR2 SFDVKD. The V and J ends lost 4 bases and 5 bases, in that order; junction bases with no gene match: 5. The CDR3 loop is CATSEIAGGGDTQYF. CDR3 nucleotide sequence: TGTGCCACCAGTGAAATAGCGGGAGGAGGAGATACGCAGTATTTT.

This chain links TRBV5-5 with TRBJ2-7; weak D call: TRBD1 (5 bases). Trimming pared 4 bases from V and 0 bases from J, leaving 14 bases between. This CDR3 is built from 15 residues. The germline V gene has CDR1 SGHKS and CDR2 YYEKEE (reference sequence). The CDR3: CASSQQALSSYEQYF. CDR3 in DNA: TGTGCCAGCAGCCAACAGGCACTTAGCTCCTACGAGCAGTACTTC.

This chain uses TRBV12-3 or TRBV12-4 with TRBJ1-2, with no clear D. This CDR3 region has 15 residues. Trimming removed 2 bases from V and 1 base from J, with 11 bases in between. The CDR3, as DNA: TGTGCCAGCAGTTTAACCCCAGGATTTAACTATGGCTACACCTTC. Protein product: CASSLTPGFNYGYTF.

This clonotype has a handful of counts. The CDR3 coding sequence is TGTGCCAGCACCCCCCAGGGGGCAGGAACTGAAGCTTTCTTT. Translation: CASTPQGAGTEAFF. This sequence joins TRBV12-3 or TRBV12-4 and TRBJ1-1; 8 nucleotides align to TRBD1. The CDR3 consists of 14 residues. Trimming at V came to 7 bases and at J to 5 bases, leaving 9 bases not matched to a gene.

This clonotype has a handful of counts. The rearrangement joins TRBV20-1 to TRBJ1-2, with TRBD1 as a possible D gene (5 bases). The CDR3 runs 12 residues. The germline gives CDR1 DFQATT, CDR2 SNEGSKA (reference sequence). V lost 5 bases, J lost 8 bases, and 15 bases lay in between. The CDR3 region has the DNA TGCAGTGCTGGGGACCAAGGGTACGGCTACACCTTC. Translated: CSAGDQGYGYTF.

This clonotype has only a few counts. V gene TRBV20-1 combines with J gene TRBJ1-6; D is undetermined. Germline V gene sequence: CDR1 DFQATT, CDR2 SNEGSKA (reference sequence). The germline V and J ends were trimmed by 0 bases and 7 bases, with 16 bases remaining between them. This CDR3 spans 16 amino acids. The CDR3 sequence is CSARDLKGVINSPLHF. The CDR3 nucleotides are TGCAGTGCTAGAGACCTGAAGGGAGTGATCAATTCACCCCTCCACTTT.

The rearrangement links TRBV5-1 to TRBJ2-3, with D possibly matching TRBD2 (5 bases). This CDR3 has 16 amino acids. Trimming removed 4 bases at V and 0 bases at J, with 15 bases between. The germline V gene encodes CDR1 SGHRS and CDR2 YFSETQ. The CDR3 DNA reads TGCGCCAGCAGCCCCCCCCGGCGGGTTAGCACAGATACGCAGTATTTT. This codes for CASSPPRRVSTDTQYF. Together with reference TRBV5-1 and TRBJ2-3, the CDR3 gives the full variable domain: KAGVTQTPRYLIKTRGQQVTLSCSPISGHRSVSWYQQTPGQGLQFLFEYFSETQRNKGNFPGRFSGRQFSNSRSEMNVSTLELGDSALYLCASSPPRRVSTDTQYFGPGTRLTVL.

This rearrangement joins TRBV29-1 to TRBJ2-2, with D possibly called TRBD1 or TRBD2 (6 bases each). Germline CDR1 is SQVTM and CDR2 is ANQGSEA. V gave up 7 bases and J gave up 4 bases, with 16 bases separating them. This CDR3 contains 14 residues. Written as DNA, the CDR3 is TGCAGCGCCGAGGGGGGCGTCGGCACCGGGGAGCTGTTTTTT. This sequence encodes CSAEGGVGTGELFF.

The chain joins TRBV2 to TRBJ2-1; the D call may be TRBD1 or TRBD2 (6 bases each). In germline, CDR1 is SNHLY, CDR2 FYNNEI. The length of the CDR3 is 21 residues. With 4 bases removed from V and 4 bases from J, the gap between germline ends came to 32 bases. CDR3 bases: TGTGCCAGCAGTGTACCAAAGCCAGGGGCGCAGATTGCGGGACCTTACAATGAGCAGTTCTTC. This translates into CASSVPKPGAQIAGPYNEQFF.

This clonotype turned up a few times. The genes are TRBV12-3 or TRBV12-4 and TRBJ2-5; D gene ambiguous. The CDR3 extends over 16 amino acids. The V end was cut by 5 bases, the J end by 2 bases, with 18 bases between. CDR3 protein: CASSPDSKRSQETQYF. In DNA form, the CDR3 reads TGTGCCAGCAGTCCCGATAGTAAGCGCAGTCAAGAGACCCAGTACTTC.

There are many counts of this clonotype. The junction does not match germline at one end; this may be a read error. V usage is TRBV12-3 or TRBV12-4 and J usage is TRBJ2-1, with D maybe TRBD1 (5 bases). The CDR3 covers 15 residues. The CDR3 sequence: CASSLAGAPYNEQFF. The CDR3 bases are TGTGCCAGCAGCTTAGCTGGGGCACCATACAATGAGCAGTTCTTC.

This clonotype was detected only a few times. The V and J genes are TRBV4-2 and TRBJ2-5, with D possibly matching TRBD2 (5 bases). The CDR3 sequence is 17 residues long. Trimming pared 2 bases from V and 2 bases from J, leaving 18 bases between. CDR1 and CDR2 from the germline V gene are LGHNA and YNFKEQ. CDR3 protein: CASSQIGIPAAQETQYF. The DNA for the CDR3 is TGTGCCAGCAGCCAAATCGGGATACCGGCGGCTCAAGAGACCCAGTACTTC.

This sequence joins TRBV29-1 and TRBJ2-7; maybe TRBD2 (5 bases). Deletions cut 0 bases from V and 0 bases from J, with 9 bases between. Germline CDR1 is SQVTM and CDR2 is ANQGSEA. CDR3 size: 14 residues. The CDR3 DNA reads TGCAGCGTTGAAGATAGGAGGCTCTCCTACGAGCAGTACTTC. Amino acids: CSVEDRRLSYEQYF.

Regarding this clonotype: A read error may explain this, as a much larger clone is one base away. The J gene is TRBJ2-7, the V gene TRBV29-1; D is perhaps TRBD1 (6 bases). The CDR3 extends over 14 amino acids. V was clipped by 6 bases and J by 7 bases, with 22 bases between them. Germline loops: CDR1 SQVTM, CDR2 ANQGSEA. CDR3 DNA sequence: TGCAGCGTGCCCCCTGTGGACAGATACAATGAGCAGTACTTC. Its translation is CSVPPVDRYNEQYF.

This clonotype was observed a few times. The chain recombines TRBV7-9 with TRBJ2-1; D is undetermined. Germline CDR1 SEHNR, CDR2 FQNEAQ (reference sequence). The CDR3 loop spans 13 amino acids. V lost 1 base to trimming and J lost 10 bases, with 11 bases between them. CDR3 bases: TGTGCCAGCAGCTTAGGAAGCGAGAACGAGCAGTTCTTC. Translated: CASSLGSENEQFF.

This chain joins TRBV2 and TRBJ1-2; 8 bases align to TRBD1. Germline assignment: CDR1 SNHLY and CDR2 FYNNEI. J was trimmed by 1 base and V by 7 bases; bases with no gene match: 8. This CDR3 spans 15 amino acids. Here the CDR3 reads CASTRQGISNYGYTF. The CDR3 coding sequence is TGTGCCAGCACTCGACAGGGGATAAGTAACTATGGCTACACCTTC.

This chain uses TRBV6-6 with TRBJ2-7; TRBD2 agrees at 9 bases. The V segment lost 2 bases and the J segment 2 bases; nucleotides outside the gene matches: 4. This CDR3 comprises 15 residues. Germline-derived CDR1 and CDR2 are MNHNY and SVGAGI (reference sequence). The DNA of the CDR3 is TGTGCCAGCAGTTACGAGCGGGGGGCTCCCTACGAGCAGTACTTC. Translating gives CASSYERGAPYEQYF.

The chain combines TRBV9 with TRBJ2-3; D is possibly TRBD1 or TRBD2 (5 bases each). V was cut by 0 bases and J by 1 base, with 21 bases left in between. This CDR3 has 19 residues. Germline CDR1 and CDR2: SGDLS and YYNGEE. CDR3 amino acids: CASSVEVWVGTSRTDTQYF. The DNA of the CDR3 is TGTGCCAGCAGCGTAGAGGTTTGGGTGGGGACCTCGCGCACAGATACGCAGTATTTT.

This clonotype has only a few counts. This chain joins TRBV27 and TRBJ1-2; possible D gene TRBD1, 5 bases. Germline CDR1 reads MNHEY; CDR2 reads SMNVEV (reference sequence). CDR3 size: 16 residues. V lost 2 bases and J 4 bases, leaving 17 bases between the germline ends. DNA of the CDR3: TGTGCCAGCAGTTTAGGCCCCGGGACCATGAGCTATGGCTACACCTTC. It specifies CASSLGPGTMSYGYTF.

The rearrangement links TRBV5-1 to TRBJ1-5, with TRBD1 matching 7 bases. CDR1 is SGHRS, CDR2 YFSETQ, per germline. J lost 3 bases, V lost 0 bases, and 3 bases had no gene match. The CDR3 is 15 amino acids. DNA of the CDR3: TGCGCCAGCAGCTTGGAAGGACAGGCCAATCAGCCCCAGCATTTT. It encodes CASSLEGQANQPQHF. The full variable domain, in which reference TRBV5-1 and TRBJ1-5 provide the parts outside the CDR3, is KAGVTQTPRYLIKTRGQQVTLSCSPISGHRSVSWYQQTPGQGLQFLFEYFSETQRNKGNFPGRFSGRQFSNSRSEMNVSTLELGDSALYLCASSLEGQANQPQHFGDGTRLSIL.

With regard to this clonotype: At one of its ends the junction is not consistent with the germline gene, which may arise from a read error. The rearrangement joins TRBV11-2 to TRBJ2-5; D is unclear. The J call may be incorrect, as the DNA end agrees better with TRBJ2-1. This CDR3 spans 16 amino acids. Germline loops: CDR1 SGHAT, CDR2 FQNNGV. The DNA of the CDR3 is TGTGCCAACAGCCCGACTTCAGTCATGTACCAAGAGACCCAGTTCTTC. Translating it yields CANSPTSVMYQETQFF.

In regard to this clonotype: An end of the junction does not agree with germline; a read error may underlie this. The chain employs TRBV6-1 and TRBJ2-7, with 8 bases that match TRBD2. CDR3 length: 16 amino acids. CDR1 and CDR2 (germline): MNHNS, SASEGT. DNA of the CDR3: TGCGCCAGCAGTGAAGCGGGGGCTAGCGTGGGCAATGAGCAGTACTTC. It codes for CASSEAGASVGNEQYF.

This clonotype appeared a few times. V and J are TRBV6-5 and TRBJ2-1; 10 nucleotides agree with TRBD2. This CDR3 spans 16 amino acids. Trimming at V came to 7 bases and at J to 6 bases, leaving 12 bases not matched to a gene. In germline, CDR1 is MNHEY, CDR2 SVGAGI. The CDR3 coding sequence is TGTGCCAGCACCAAGTCTAGCGGGAGCAAGAGCAATGAGCAGTTCTTC. This gives the protein CASTKSSGSKSNEQFF.